This is a list of T cell receptor beta chains from one sample in a study of Ad26.COV2.S vaccination and SARS-CoV-2 variants. Assay: immunoSEQ multiplex PCR; the TCRdb copy retains only in-frame clones and omits some. There are approximately 500,000 clones in the sample; 87% occur only once, and over 10% lies in the top ten. Source: peripheral blood, taken in a trial of Ad26.COV2.S vaccine versus placebo. These receptors were obtained from a person aged 18-60 years who received the Ad26.COV2.S COVID-19 vaccine or a placebo. Each CDR3 is given with its conserved first and last residue.

TRBV9	TRBJ2-1	CASSVLPDGQGEQFF
TRBV4-3	TRBJ1-4	CASSQETQNEKLFF
TRBV3-1/TRBV3-2	TRBJ2-7	CASSPGQVYSYEQYF
TRBV11-3	TRBJ2-7	CASSLDGRQGAEQYF
TRBV28	TRBJ1-4	CASSFSGGGEKLFF
TRBV7-8	TRBJ2-2	CASSSRGQVVGELFF
TRBV30	TRBJ2-5	CAWSPPGGPRETQYF
TRBV6-1	TRBJ2-1	CASSEVWGGYNEQFF
TRBV11-3	TRBJ2-7	CASSLSSSGSYEQYF
TRBV7-8	TRBJ2-7	CASSLLVSYEQYF
TRBV28	TRBJ1-4	CASSLSERGANEKLFF
TRBV4-1	TRBJ1-5	CASSQDRGGSNQPQHF
TRBV18	TRBJ2-1	CASSPLRDGSSYNEQFF
TRBV28	TRBJ2-7	CASSSPERLGEQYF
TRBV5-1	TRBJ2-6	CASSLARGQGGSGANVLTF
TRBV4-2	TRBJ1-2	CASSQAGVDGYTF
TRBV7-2	TRBJ2-4	CASSLVGRGTYF
TRBV15	TRBJ2-1	CATKGSGHPYNEQFF
TRBV9	TRBJ2-2	CASSVEGLATGELFF
TRBV28	TRBJ2-1	CASSPHRGLASGNEQFF
TRBV5-6	TRBJ2-2	CASSFTGGYTGELFF
TRBV7-2	TRBJ1-1	CASSLVLVGARDTEAFF
TRBV6-2/TRBV6-3	TRBJ1-5	CASSSPTGTDQPQHF
TRBV5-6	TRBJ1-4	CASSLVGVTEKLFF
TRBV7-9	TRBJ2-2	CASKGHFQAGPNTGELFF
TRBV7-2	TRBJ2-7	CASSLSAASGPYEQYF
TRBV27	TRBJ2-5	CASSLPSGLDRGEETQYF
TRBV7-8	TRBJ2-1	CASSFRTGAGGPGSYNEQFF
TRBV6-1	TRBJ2-6	CASSEAGKGRTLSGANVLTF
TRBV3-1/TRBV3-2	TRBJ1-1	CASSLRPKPEAFF
TRBV7-2	TRBJ2-3	CASSLGQGVDTDTQYF
TRBV30	TRBJ2-7	CAWRLAGDIREEQYF
TRBV28	TRBJ1-1	CASSLGPNLNTEAFF
TRBV27	TRBJ1-5	CASRNSGGHQPQHF
TRBV11-2	TRBJ1-3	CASSFPDRVSGNTIYF
TRBV9	TRBJ1-1	CASSPRGGLTNTEAFF
TRBV6-1	TRBJ1-1	CASSELGGNTEAFF
TRBV27	TRBJ2-5	CASSLGQRHQETQYF
TRBV7-2	TRBJ2-1	CASVLRTGIYNEQFF
TRBV7-2	TRBJ1-1	CASSLGQYTEAFF
TRBV28	TRBJ1-1	CASRGTGHTEAFF
TRBV18	TRBJ1-4	CASSPPGQEREKLFF
TRBV5-6	TRBJ2-3	CASSSAGTDTQYF
TRBV29-1	TRBJ2-6	CSVVGQRSGANVLTF
TRBV7-2	TRBJ2-1	CASSLESGQGYNEQFF
TRBV5-8	TRBJ1-1	CASSFRGGNTEAFF
TRBV29-1	TRBJ2-7	CSVRTSGRARSYEQYF
TRBV3-1/TRBV3-2	TRBJ2-3	CASSQAPLNVGGRSTDTQYF
TRBV5-1	TRBJ2-3	CASSIPGTGDDPSGRASNTQYF
TRBV4-2	TRBJ1-1	CASSQPGQGQTEAFF
TRBV6-2/TRBV6-3	TRBJ2-1	CASSQLAGGHYKVNEQFF
TRBV5-1	TRBJ2-7	CASSSGLAGGYSSYEQYF
TRBV5-1	TRBJ2-1	CASSLEGSSYNEQFF
TRBV18	TRBJ1-1	CASSPVFTEAFF
TRBV19	TRBJ2-3	CATTAGTSPSTDTQYF
TRBV3-1/TRBV3-2	TRBJ2-7	CASSRSPGVYDEQYF
TRBV19	TRBJ1-5	CASSKATGTGDFVKPQHF
TRBV6-6	TRBJ1-6	CASSSGTDNSPLHF
TRBV4-1	TRBJ2-7	CASSQLSGTLYEQYF
TRBV4-2	TRBJ1-2	CASSQDTGYGYTF